This T cell receptor beta chain was found in a study of CD8 T cells in ankylosing spondylitis. Libraries for TCR beta were made by quantitative 5'-RACE with molecular barcodes. One entry per CDR3 protein, called by TCRdb with MiXCR from the 5' RACE reads. The sample holds almost 250,000 distinct CDR3 sequences; 30% to 40% are singletons and the top ten take about 4.2%. Whole-study findings and limits: Seemingly distinctive of ankylosing spondylitis blood was a TCR beta motif formed by eight highly homologous variants.

V lost 1 base and J lost 5, with 8 bases in between. This CDR3 has 14 residues. About this clonotype: Its antigen is undetermined.

The V gene is TRBV12-3 or TRBV12-4, the J gene TRBJ1-4; D gene unclear. Source material: blood, either unsorted or a sorted T cell fraction (not recorded which). The clonotype was recovered from a male donor with ankylosing spondylitis or in good health (not recorded which). Here the CDR3 DNA reads TGTGCCAGCAGTTTAGACAGCAGGAATGAAAAACTGTTTTTT. This gives the protein CASSLDSRNEKLFF.